The source of this TCR beta chain is a study of cytomegalovirus exposure and HLA in healthy donors. Findings and caveats of the study: Association with HLA alleles at 0.05 false discovery rate was found for 16,951 TCR beta sequences in a later analysis.

PCR involved 60 Vbeta and 13 Jbeta primers. The method was immunoSEQ multiplex PCR; TCRdb's version includes in-frame clones alone and lacks a portion of them. The data show about 160,000 clones, with 75% to 85% seen just once and 4% to 5% held by the top ten. Only a few counts were recorded for this clone. Antigen specificity is unknown. This CDR3 contains 14 residues. Trimming took 2 bases from V and 7 from J, leaving 11 bases between them. CDR1 is MDHEN, CDR2 SYDVKM, per germline. The chain uses TRBV28 and TRBJ1-4; TRBD1 might be the D (6 bases). This TCR came from a man aged 30-40 years in good health and CMV-seronegative. Specimen: PBMCs. The CDR3 DNA is TGTGCCAGCAGTTTAACAGGGTTGGCTGAAAAACTGTTTTTT. Its protein is CASSLTGLAEKLFF.